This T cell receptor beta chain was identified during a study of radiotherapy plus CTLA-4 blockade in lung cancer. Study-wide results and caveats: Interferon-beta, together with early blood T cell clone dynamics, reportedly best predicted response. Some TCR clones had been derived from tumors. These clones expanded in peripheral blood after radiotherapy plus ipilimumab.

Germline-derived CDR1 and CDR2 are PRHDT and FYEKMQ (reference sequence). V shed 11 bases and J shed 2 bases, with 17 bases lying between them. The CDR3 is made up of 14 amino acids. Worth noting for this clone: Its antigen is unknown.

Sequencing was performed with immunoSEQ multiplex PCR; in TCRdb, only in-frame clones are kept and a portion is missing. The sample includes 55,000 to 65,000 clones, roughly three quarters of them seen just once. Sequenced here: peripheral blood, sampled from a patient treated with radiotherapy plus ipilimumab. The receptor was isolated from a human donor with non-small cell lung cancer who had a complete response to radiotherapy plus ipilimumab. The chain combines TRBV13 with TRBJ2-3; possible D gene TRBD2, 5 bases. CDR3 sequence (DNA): TGTGCCGGAAAGAGTCGGGGAACCACAGATACGCAGTATTTT. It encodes CAGKSRGTTDTQYF.